These T cell receptor beta chains were read from a single sample in a study of blood T cell repertoires in COVID-19. Profiled with immunoSEQ multiplex PCR; TCRdb holds only in-frame clones, not every one. The table lists about 110,000 clones, 80% to 85% of them singletons. The sequenced sample consisted of peripheral blood. The receptors were gathered from a woman between 65 and 79 years old with acute or convalescent COVID-19. CDR3s include the opening cysteine and the closing phenylalanine or tryptophan. Fields, in order: clone size, J gene, D gene, V gene, CDR3 DNA, CDR3 protein. D genes are given only for firm matches. The size of a clone is reported for some rows only, either as once, few or many, or as a class for expanded clones.

few TRBJ2-3 TRBD1 TRBV5-1 TGCGCCAGCAGCGCTGGAGACAGGGCTAGCACAGATACGCAGTATTTT CASSAGDRASTDTQYF
. TRBJ1-2 . TRBV15 TGTGCCACCAGCAGAGACAGGGGTGTTCGCTACACCTTC CATSRDRGVRYTF
. TRBJ2-1 . TRBV11-3 TGTGCCAGCAGCTTAGGAATTATCAACAACGAGCAGTTCTTC CASSLGIINNEQFF
. TRBJ1-1 . TRBV18 TGTGCCAGCTCCCCGGGACAGAACACTGAAGCTTTCTTT CASSPGQNTEAFF
. TRBJ1-2 . TRBV6-5 TGTGCCAGCAGCGGACGGGACACGGAACTCTATGGCTACACCTTC CASSGRDTELYGYTF
. TRBJ2-3 . TRBV19 TGTGCCAGTAGTATAGGGAGGGGGAGGGCCACAGATACGCAGTATTTT CASSIGRGRATDTQYF
. TRBJ1-2 . TRBV5-1 TGCGCCAGCAGCTCAGACATCACTAACTATGGCTACACCTTC CASSSDITNYGYTF
. TRBJ2-7 TRBD2 TRBV6-1 TGTGCCAGCAGTGAAGCGCCTAGCGGCGAGCAGTACTTC CASSEAPSGEQYF
. TRBJ2-1 TRBD1 TRBV5-6 TGTGCCAGCAGCCGGGTGACAGGGGGTACCTACAATGAGCAGTTCTTC CASSRVTGGTYNEQFF
. TRBJ2-5 . TRBV5-1 TGCGCCAGCAGCTTTTTAGCGTCCCAAGAGACCCAGTACTTC CASSFLASQETQYF
. TRBJ1-6 . TRBV19 TGTGCCAGTAGCTCCGGGACCTCGGGGAGGAATTCACCCCTCCACTTT CASSSGTSGRNSPLHF
. TRBJ1-5 TRBD1 TRBV24-1 TGTGCCACAAGTTCCGGGACAGGGGGAACCGATCAGCCCCAGCATTTT CATSSGTGGTDQPQHF
. TRBJ1-5 TRBD1 TRBV5-7 TGTGCCAGCAGCCCCCTGGGACAGCCAAGGGGAGATCAGCCCCAGCATTTT CASSPLGQPRGDQPQHF
. TRBJ2-1 TRBD2 TRBV4-1 TGCGCCAGCAGCCAGGGACTAGCGGGGGGATTCAATGAGCAGTTCTTC CASSQGLAGGFNEQFF
. TRBJ1-1 . TRBV19 TGTGCCAGTAGTATTAGCTGGAGGGCGGAGAACACTGAAGCTTTCTTT CASSISWRAENTEAFF
once TRBJ2-7 TRBD2 TRBV6-5 TGTGCCAGCAGTTTAGCGGGGGGGAGCTCCTACGAGCAGTACTTC CASSLAGGSSYEQYF
. TRBJ2-3 . TRBV9 TGTGCCAGCAGCGTAGCCCCCCGGGATACGCAGTATTTT CASSVAPRDTQYF
. TRBJ2-7 TRBD2 TRBV7-6 TGTGCCAGCAGCTTGGGCGGGGGGAGGCCCTACGAGCAGTACTTC CASSLGGGRPYEQYF